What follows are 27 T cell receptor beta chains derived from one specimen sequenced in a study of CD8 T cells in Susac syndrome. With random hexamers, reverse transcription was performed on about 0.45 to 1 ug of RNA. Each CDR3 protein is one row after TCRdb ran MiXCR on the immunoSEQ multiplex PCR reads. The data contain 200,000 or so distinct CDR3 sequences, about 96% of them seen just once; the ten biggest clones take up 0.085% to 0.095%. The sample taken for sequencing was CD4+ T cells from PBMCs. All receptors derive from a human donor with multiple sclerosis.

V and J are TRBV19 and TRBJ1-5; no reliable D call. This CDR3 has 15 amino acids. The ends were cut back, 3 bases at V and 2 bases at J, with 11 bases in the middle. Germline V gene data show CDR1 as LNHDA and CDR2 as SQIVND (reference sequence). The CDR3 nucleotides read TGTGCCAGTAGTATCAAGGGTGGTGGCAATCAGCCCCAGCATTTT. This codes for CASSIKGGGNQPQHF.

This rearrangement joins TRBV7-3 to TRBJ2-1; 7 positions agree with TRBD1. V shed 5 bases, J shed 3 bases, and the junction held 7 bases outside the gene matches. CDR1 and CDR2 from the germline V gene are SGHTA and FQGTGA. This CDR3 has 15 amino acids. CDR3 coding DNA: TGTGCCAGCAGCCCGCTGGCAGGGGGCTACAATGAGCAGTTCTTC. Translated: CASSPLAGGYNEQFF.

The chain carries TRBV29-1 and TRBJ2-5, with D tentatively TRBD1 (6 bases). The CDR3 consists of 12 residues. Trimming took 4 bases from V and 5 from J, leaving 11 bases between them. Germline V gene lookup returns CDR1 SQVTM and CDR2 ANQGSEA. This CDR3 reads CSVGTEGETQYF. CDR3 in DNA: TGCAGCGTTGGGACAGAGGGCGAGACCCAGTACTTC.

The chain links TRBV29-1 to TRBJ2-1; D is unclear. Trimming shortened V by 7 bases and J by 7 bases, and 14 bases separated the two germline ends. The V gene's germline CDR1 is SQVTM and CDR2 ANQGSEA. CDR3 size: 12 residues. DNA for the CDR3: TGCAGCGGGGGAAGGATTGGGAATGAGCAGTTCTTC. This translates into CSGGRIGNEQFF.

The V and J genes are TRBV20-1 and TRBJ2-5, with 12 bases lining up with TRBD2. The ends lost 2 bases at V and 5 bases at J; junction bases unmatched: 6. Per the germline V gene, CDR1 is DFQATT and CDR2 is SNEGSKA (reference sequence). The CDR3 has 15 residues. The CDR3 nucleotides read TGCAGTGCTAGAAAGCTAGCGGGAGGGCGTGAGACCCAGTACTTC. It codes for CSARKLAGGRETQYF.

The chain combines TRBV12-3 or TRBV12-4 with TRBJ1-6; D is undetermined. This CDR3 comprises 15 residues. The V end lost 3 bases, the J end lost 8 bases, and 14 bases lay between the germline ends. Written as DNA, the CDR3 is TGTGCCAGCAGTTTGGCAGGAGGCCCCCATTCACCCCTCCACTTT. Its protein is CASSLAGGPHSPLHF.

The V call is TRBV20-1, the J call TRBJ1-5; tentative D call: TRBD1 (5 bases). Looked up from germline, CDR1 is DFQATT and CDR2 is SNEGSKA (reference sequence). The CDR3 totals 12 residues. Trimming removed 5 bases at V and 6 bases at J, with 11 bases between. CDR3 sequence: CSAGPGAQPQHF. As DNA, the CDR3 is TGCAGTGCTGGGCCCGGGGCTCAGCCCCAGCATTTT.

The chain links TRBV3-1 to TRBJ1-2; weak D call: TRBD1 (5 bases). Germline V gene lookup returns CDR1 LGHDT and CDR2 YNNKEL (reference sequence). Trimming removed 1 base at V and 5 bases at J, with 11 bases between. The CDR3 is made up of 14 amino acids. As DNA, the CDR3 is TGTGCCAGCAGCCAAGGCCCAGGGATTTATGGCTACACCTTC. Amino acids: CASSQGPGIYGYTF.

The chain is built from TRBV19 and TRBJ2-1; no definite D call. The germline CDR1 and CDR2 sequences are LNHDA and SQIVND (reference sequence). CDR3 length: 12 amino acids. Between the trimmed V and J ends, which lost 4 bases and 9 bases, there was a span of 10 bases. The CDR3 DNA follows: TGTGCCAGTAGTACCTTCCAGAGTGAGCAGTTCTTC. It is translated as CASSTFQSEQFF.

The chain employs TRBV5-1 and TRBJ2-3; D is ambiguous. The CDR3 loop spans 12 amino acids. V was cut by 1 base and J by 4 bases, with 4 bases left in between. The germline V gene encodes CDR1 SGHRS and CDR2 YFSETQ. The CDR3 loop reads CASSLFPDTQYF. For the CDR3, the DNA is TGCGCCAGCAGCTTGTTCCCAGATACGCAGTATTTT. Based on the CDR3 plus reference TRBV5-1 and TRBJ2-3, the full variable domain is KAGVTQTPRYLIKTRGQQVTLSCSPISGHRSVSWYQQTPGQGLQFLFEYFSETQRNKGNFPGRFSGRQFSNSRSEMNVSTLELGDSALYLCASSLFPDTQYFGPGTRLTVL.

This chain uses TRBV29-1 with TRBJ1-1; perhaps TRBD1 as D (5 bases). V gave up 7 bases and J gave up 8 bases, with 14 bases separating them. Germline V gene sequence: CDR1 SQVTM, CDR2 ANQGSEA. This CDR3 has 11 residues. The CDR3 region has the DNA TGCAGCGCAGGCGAGGGGAGAGAAGCTTTCTTT. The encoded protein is CSAGEGREAFF.

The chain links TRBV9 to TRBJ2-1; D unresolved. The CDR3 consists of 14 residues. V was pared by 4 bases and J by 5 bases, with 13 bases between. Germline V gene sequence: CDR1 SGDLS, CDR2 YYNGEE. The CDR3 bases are TGTGCCAGCAGCCCAAGGACCCTAAACAATGAGCAGTTCTTC. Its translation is CASSPRTLNNEQFF.

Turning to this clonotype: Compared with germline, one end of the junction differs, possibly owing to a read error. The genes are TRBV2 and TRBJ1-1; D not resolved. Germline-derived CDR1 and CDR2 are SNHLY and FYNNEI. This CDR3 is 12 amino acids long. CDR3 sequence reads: CASSEAGGPRRF. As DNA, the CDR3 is TGTGCCAGCAGTGAAGCAGGAGGACCCCGCCGCTTT.

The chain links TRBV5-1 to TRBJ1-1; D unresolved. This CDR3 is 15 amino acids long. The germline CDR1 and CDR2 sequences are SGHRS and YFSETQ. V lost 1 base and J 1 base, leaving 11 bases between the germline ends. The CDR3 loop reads CASSLLADQNTEAFF. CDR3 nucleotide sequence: TGCGCCAGCAGCTTGCTGGCGGACCAGAACACTGAAGCTTTCTTT.

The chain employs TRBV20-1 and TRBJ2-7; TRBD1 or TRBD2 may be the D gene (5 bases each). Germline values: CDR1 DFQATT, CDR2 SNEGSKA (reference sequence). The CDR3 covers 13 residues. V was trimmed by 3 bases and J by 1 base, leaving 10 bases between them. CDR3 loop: CSASRGGSYEQYF. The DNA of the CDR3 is TGCAGTGCTAGTCGGGGCGGTTCCTACGAGCAGTACTTC.

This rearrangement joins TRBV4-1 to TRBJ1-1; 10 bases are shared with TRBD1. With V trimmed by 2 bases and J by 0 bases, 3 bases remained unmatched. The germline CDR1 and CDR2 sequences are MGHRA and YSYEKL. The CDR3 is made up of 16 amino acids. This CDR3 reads CASSQPGTGVNTEAFF. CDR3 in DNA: TGCGCCAGCAGCCAACCTGGGACAGGGGTGAACACTGAAGCTTTCTTT.

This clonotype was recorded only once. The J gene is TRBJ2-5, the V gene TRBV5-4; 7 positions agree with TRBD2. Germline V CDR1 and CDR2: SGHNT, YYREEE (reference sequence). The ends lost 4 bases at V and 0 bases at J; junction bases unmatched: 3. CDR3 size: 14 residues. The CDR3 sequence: CASSITSDQETQYF. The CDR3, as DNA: TGTGCCAGCAGCATAACTAGCGACCAAGAGACCCAGTACTTC.

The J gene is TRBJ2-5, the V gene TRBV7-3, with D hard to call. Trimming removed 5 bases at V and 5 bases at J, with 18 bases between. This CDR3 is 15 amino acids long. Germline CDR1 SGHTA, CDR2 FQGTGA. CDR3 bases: TGTGCCAGCAGCCCGCAACCCAGTAAGGGTGAGACCCAGTACTTC. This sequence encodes CASSPQPSKGETQYF.

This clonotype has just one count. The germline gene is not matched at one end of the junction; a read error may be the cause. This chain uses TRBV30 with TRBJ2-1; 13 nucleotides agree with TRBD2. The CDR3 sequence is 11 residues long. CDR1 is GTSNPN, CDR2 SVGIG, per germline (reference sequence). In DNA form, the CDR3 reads TGCAAGGGACTAGCGGGGCGCTCTCAGTTCTTC. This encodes CKGLAGRSQFF.

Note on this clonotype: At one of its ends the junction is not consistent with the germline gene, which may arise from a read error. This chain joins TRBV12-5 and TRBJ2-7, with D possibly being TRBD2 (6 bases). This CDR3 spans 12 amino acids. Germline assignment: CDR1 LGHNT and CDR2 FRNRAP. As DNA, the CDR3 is TGTGCTAGTGGTAGGCTCGGGACTCCTGCGGGCTTC. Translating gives CASGRLGTPAGF.

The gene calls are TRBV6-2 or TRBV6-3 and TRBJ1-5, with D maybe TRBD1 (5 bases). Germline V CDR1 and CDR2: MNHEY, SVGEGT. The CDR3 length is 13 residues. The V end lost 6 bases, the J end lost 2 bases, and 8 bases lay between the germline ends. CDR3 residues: CASRGRGNQPQHF. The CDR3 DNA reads TGTGCCAGCAGGGGACGGGGCAATCAGCCCCAGCATTTT.

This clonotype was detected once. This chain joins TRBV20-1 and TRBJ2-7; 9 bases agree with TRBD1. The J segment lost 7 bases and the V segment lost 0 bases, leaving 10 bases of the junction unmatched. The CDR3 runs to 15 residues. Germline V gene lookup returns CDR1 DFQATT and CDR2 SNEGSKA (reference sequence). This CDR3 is CSARDPLDRGREQYF. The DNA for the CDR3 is TGCAGTGCTAGAGATCCTTTGGACAGGGGACGGGAGCAGTACTTC.

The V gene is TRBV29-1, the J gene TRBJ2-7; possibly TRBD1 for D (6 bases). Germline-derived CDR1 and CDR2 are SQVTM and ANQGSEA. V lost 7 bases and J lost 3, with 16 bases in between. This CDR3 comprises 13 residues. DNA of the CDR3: TGCAGCGCTAAAGGGACATATTTCTACGAGCAGTACTTC. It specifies CSAKGTYFYEQYF.

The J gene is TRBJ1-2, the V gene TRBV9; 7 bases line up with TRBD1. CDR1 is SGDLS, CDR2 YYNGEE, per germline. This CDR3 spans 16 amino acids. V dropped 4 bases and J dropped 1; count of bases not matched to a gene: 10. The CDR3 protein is CASSQSTGRGNYGYTF. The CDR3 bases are TGTGCCAGCAGCCAGTCGACAGGGAGGGGTAACTATGGCTACACCTTC.

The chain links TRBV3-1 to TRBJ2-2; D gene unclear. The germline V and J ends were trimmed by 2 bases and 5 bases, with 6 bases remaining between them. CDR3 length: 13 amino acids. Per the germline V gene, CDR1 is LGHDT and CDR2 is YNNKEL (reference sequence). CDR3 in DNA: TGTGCCAGCAGCCAACGCTGGACCGGGGAGCTGTTTTTT. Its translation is CASSQRWTGELFF.

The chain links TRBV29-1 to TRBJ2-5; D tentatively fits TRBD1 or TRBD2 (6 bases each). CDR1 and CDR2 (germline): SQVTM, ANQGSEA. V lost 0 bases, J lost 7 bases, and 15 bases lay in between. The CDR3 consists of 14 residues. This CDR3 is CSVEDGGGRGTQYF. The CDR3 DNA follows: TGCAGCGTTGAAGATGGAGGGGGACGGGGGACCCAGTACTTC.

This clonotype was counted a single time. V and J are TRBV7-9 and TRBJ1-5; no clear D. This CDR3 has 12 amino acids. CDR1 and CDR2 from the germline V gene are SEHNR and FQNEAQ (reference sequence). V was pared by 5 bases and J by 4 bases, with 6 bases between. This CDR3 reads CASSPTNQPQHF. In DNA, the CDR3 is TGTGCCAGCAGCCCGACGAATCAGCCCCAGCATTTT. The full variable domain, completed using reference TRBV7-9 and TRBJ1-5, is DTGVSQNPRHKITKRGQNVTFRCDPISEHNRLYWYRQTLGQGPEFLTYFQNEAQLEKSRLLSDRFSAERPKGSFSTLEIQRTEQGDSAMYLCASSPTNQPQHFGDGTRLSIL.